This TCR beta chain was identified during a study of blood T cell repertoires in COVID-19. At the level of the study: Nucleic acid was either cDNA or gDNA, and it came from T cells, B-cell-depleted T cells, or PBMCs.

Libraries were prepared by immunoSEQ multiplex PCR; TCRdb keeps only in-frame clonotypes and omits some of them. The profile shows more than 200,000 clones, 75% to 90% of them singletons. Germline loops: CDR1 MNHEY, CDR2 SVGAGI. The CDR3 consists of 13 residues. Trimming took 7 bases from V and 10 from J, leaving 14 bases between them. This clone occurred a few times. Source material: peripheral blood. This sequence originates from a young man with active or convalescent COVID-19. The J gene is TRBJ1-6, the V gene TRBV6-5; TRBD1 might be the D (6 bases). CDR3 sequence (DNA): TGTGCCAGCACGCCTGAGGGGGGGTCACCCCTCCACTTT. It translates to CASTPEGGSPLHF.